Given below is one T cell receptor beta chain in context. Its cognate antigen is unknown. The conserved phenylalanine or tryptophan normally closing the CDR3 is absent here, so this likely arose from a read error. The lymph nodes were axillary draining lymph nodes from breast cancer patients. TCRdb used MiXCR to reprocess the multiplex PCR reads, holding one entry per CDR3 protein. The table shows approximately 210,000 distinct CDR3 sequences, with less than 35% occurring only once. The germline gives CDR1 SEHNR, CDR2 FQNEAQ (reference sequence). This CDR3 region has 17 residues. V was clipped by 5 bases and J by 7 bases; unmatched bases: 14. These data originate in a study of breast tumors, draining lymph nodes, adjacent tissues. General study points: Data only fit, rather than demonstrated, lymph node origin of most tumor T cells. Compared with lymph nodes, tumors were less diverse; compared with nontumor tissue, more. Most tumor T cells seemingly derive from lymph node, then expand in tumor.

V and J are TRBV7-9 and TRBJ1-5, with 10 bases fitting TRBD1. Sample: axillary lymph node tissue. The origin of this receptor is a female donor with breast cancer. Some clones in this sample may be carry-over from other donors' samples. The CDR3 loop reads CASSLRLTGGIRQPQHS. Here the CDR3 DNA reads TGTGCCAGCAGCCTCCGGTTGACAGGGGGCATCAGACAGCCCCAGCATTCT.